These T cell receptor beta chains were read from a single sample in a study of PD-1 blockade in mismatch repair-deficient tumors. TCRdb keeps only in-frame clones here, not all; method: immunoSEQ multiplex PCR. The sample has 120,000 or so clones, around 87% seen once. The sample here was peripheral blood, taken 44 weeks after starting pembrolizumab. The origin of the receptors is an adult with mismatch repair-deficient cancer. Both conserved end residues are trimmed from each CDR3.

cdr3_aa: ASSSSFEGYEQY
cdr3_length: 12
v_call: TRBV11-3

cdr3_aa: ASSLGPGTGGSYEQY
cdr3_length: 15
v_call: TRBV11-2

cdr3_aa: ASRQSGTHTGELF
cdr3_length: 13
v_call: TRBV4-1

cdr3_aa: ATSADRGPSGSGSSYEQY
cdr3_length: 18
v_call: TRBV15

cdr3_aa: ASSYSVGGNYGYT
cdr3_length: 13
v_call: TRBV6-5

cdr3_aa: ASSPGQGTGRYYEQY
cdr3_length: 15
v_call: TRBV5-7

cdr3_aa: ASSLALALSEQY
cdr3_length: 12
v_call: TRBV5-5

cdr3_aa: ASSLGLGTSVSGTDTQY
cdr3_length: 17
v_call: TRBV13

cdr3_aa: ATSRVGERTDTQY
cdr3_length: 13
v_call: TRBV15

cdr3_aa: ASSPIGSGGDTQY
cdr3_length: 13
v_call: TRBV7-2

cdr3_aa: ASRRADTQY
cdr3_length: 9
v_call: TRBV27

cdr3_aa: ASSLAWGYNEQF
cdr3_length: 12
v_call: TRBV7-8

cdr3_aa: ASSEYGDSGTQY
cdr3_length: 12
v_call: TRBV25-1

cdr3_aa: ASSLWRGLWTSGSGEQY
cdr3_length: 17
v_call: TRBV11-2

cdr3_aa: ASSGWGGQPQH
cdr3_length: 11
v_call: TRBV27

cdr3_aa: SVGGRMSSYEQY
cdr3_length: 12
v_call: TRBV29-1

cdr3_aa: ASSPAAFNTEAF
cdr3_length: 12
v_call: TRBV5-1

cdr3_aa: ASSQVGQGDQPQH
cdr3_length: 13
v_call: TRBV4-1

cdr3_aa: ASSELLAGVLDEQF
cdr3_length: 14
v_call: TRBV6-1

cdr3_aa: ASMLAGGSTDTQY
cdr3_length: 13
v_call: TRBV19

cdr3_aa: ASSDSSGWLTDTQY
cdr3_length: 14
v_call: TRBV25-1

cdr3_aa: ASSLEVGSYNEQF
cdr3_length: 13
v_call: TRBV11-2

cdr3_aa: ASSAGTSGSRASNEQF
cdr3_length: 16
v_call: TRBV9

cdr3_aa: ASSQAPLSTYEQY
cdr3_length: 13
v_call: TRBV4-1

cdr3_aa: ASSVDGEGTDTQY
cdr3_length: 13
v_call: TRBV2

cdr3_aa: ASRDRQGDGYT
cdr3_length: 11
v_call: TRBV6-5

cdr3_aa: ASSLAVSGANVLT
cdr3_length: 13
v_call: TRBV11-2

cdr3_aa: ASSQSGVGTGELF
cdr3_length: 13
v_call: TRBV16

cdr3_aa: ASSWGPAYEQY
cdr3_length: 11
v_call: TRBV7-9

cdr3_aa: ASSSPSGTRTDTQY
cdr3_length: 14
v_call: TRBV7-6

cdr3_aa: ASSRGENTEAF
cdr3_length: 11
v_call: TRBV4-1

cdr3_aa: ASSELLRYEQY
cdr3_length: 11
v_call: TRBV25-1

cdr3_aa: ASSLGGAWDEQY
cdr3_length: 12
v_call: TRBV6-5

cdr3_aa: ASSLTNQPQH
cdr3_length: 10
v_call: TRBV28

cdr3_aa: ASSLRGTGGISYEQY
cdr3_length: 15
v_call: TRBV7-2

cdr3_aa: ASRGGYSALDADRMGTTQY
cdr3_length: 19
v_call: TRBV7-8

cdr3_aa: ASSSLPTGANGYT
cdr3_length: 13
v_call: TRBV5-5

cdr3_aa: ARPRRDGNSGEKLF
cdr3_length: 14
v_call: TRBV5-1

cdr3_aa: ASSFNTGGRETQY
cdr3_length: 13
v_call: TRBV5-1

cdr3_aa: ATSSRGVINGELF
cdr3_length: 13
v_call: TRBV15

cdr3_aa: ASSPRGGSSYEQY
cdr3_length: 13
v_call: TRBV28

cdr3_aa: ASSLPWRGRSIDTQY
cdr3_length: 15
v_call: TRBV7-2

cdr3_aa: ASSYGTQNTEAF
cdr3_length: 12
v_call: TRBV7-9

cdr3_aa: ASSPLAGVYEQF
cdr3_length: 12
v_call: TRBV19

cdr3_aa: AWSQDREELNTEAF
cdr3_length: 14
v_call: TRBV30

cdr3_aa: ASSHGESGSYEQY
cdr3_length: 13
v_call: TRBV18

cdr3_aa: ASSLDAATNEKLF
cdr3_length: 13
v_call: TRBV5-1

cdr3_aa: AFGGEGQNTDTQY
cdr3_length: 13
v_call: TRBV28

cdr3_aa: ASSPHPAGPRTDTQY
cdr3_length: 15
v_call: TRBV27

cdr3_aa: ASSSGTSSIDTQY
cdr3_length: 13
v_call: TRBV6-5